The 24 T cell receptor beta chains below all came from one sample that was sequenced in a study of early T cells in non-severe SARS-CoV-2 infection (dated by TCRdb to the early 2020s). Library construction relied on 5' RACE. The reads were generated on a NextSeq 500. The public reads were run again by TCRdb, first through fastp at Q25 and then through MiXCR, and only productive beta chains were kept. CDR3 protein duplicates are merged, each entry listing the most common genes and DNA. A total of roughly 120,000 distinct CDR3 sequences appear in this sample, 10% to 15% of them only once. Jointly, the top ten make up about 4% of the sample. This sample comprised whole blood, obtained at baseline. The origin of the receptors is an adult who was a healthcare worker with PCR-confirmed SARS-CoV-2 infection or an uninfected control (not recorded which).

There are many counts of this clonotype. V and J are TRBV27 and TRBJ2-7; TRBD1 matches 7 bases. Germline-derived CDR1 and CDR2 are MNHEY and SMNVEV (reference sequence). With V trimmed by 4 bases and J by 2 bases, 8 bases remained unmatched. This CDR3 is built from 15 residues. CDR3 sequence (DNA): TGTGCCAGCAGTTCGCAGGACAGGCAGACCTACGAGCAGTACTTC. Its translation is CASSSQDRQTYEQYF.

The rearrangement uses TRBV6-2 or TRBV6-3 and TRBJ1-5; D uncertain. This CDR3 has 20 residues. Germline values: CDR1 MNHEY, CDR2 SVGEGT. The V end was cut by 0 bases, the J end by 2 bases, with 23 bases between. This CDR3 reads CASSYSFTSGSDYRNQPQHF. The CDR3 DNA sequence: TGTGCCAGCAGTTACTCCTTTACTTCGGGGTCGGATTATCGCAATCAGCCCCAGCATTTT.

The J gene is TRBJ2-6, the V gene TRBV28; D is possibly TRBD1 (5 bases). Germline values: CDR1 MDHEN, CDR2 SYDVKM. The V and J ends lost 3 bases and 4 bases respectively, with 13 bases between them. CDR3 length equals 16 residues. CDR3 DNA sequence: TGTGCCAGCAGTTTCGGTACCAGGGCAGGGGCCAACGTCCTGACTTTC. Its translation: CASSFGTRAGANVLTF. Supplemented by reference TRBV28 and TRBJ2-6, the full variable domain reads DVKVTQSSRYLVKRTGEKVFLECVQDMDHENMFWYRQDPGLGLRLIYFSYDVKMKEKGDIPEGYSVSREKKERFSLILESASTNQTSMYLCASSFGTRAGANVLTFGAGSRLTVL.

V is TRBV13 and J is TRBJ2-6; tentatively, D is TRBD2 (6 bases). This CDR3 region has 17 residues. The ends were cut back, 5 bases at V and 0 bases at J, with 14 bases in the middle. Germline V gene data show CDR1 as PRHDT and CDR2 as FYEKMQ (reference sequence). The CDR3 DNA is TGTGCCAGCAGCCTTGGACTAACCTACTCTGGGGCCAACGTCCTGACTTTC. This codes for CASSLGLTYSGANVLTF.

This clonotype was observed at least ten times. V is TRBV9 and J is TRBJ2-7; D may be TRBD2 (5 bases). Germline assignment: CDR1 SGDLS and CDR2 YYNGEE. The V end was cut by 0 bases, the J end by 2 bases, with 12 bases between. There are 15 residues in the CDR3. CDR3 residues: CASSVGPGGTYEQYF. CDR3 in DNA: TGTGCCAGCAGCGTAGGCCCAGGAGGAACCTACGAGCAGTACTTC. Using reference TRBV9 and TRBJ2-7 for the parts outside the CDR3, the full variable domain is DSGVTQTPKHLITATGQRVTLRCSPRSGDLSVYWYQQSLDQGLQFLIQYYNGEERAKGNILERFSAQQFPDLHSELNLSSLELGDSALYFCASSVGPGGTYEQYFGPGTRLTVT.

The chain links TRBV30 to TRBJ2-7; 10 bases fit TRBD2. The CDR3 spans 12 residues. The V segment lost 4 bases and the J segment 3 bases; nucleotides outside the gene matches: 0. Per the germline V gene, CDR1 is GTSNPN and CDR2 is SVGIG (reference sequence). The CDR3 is CAWTSGSYEQYF. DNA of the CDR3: TGTGCCTGGACTAGCGGGAGCTACGAGCAGTACTTC.

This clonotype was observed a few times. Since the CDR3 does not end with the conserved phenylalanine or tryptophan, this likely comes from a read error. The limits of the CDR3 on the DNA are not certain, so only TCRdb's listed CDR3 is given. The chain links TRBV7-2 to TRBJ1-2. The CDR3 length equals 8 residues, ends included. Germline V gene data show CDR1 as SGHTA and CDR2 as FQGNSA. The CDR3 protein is CASSPIVA.

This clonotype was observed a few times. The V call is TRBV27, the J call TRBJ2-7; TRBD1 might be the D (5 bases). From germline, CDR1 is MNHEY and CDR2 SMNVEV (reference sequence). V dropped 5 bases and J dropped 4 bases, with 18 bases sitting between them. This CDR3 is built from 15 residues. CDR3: CASSKKGRGSYEQYF. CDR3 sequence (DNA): TGTGCCAGCAGTAAAAAGGGAAGGGGCAGTTACGAGCAGTACTTC.

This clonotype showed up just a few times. CDR3 nucleotide sequence: TGTGCCAGCAGTCCCGGGACAGCGCCCTTCGACGAGCAGTACTTC. It codes for CASSPGTAPFDEQYF. The rearrangement uses TRBV27 and TRBJ2-7; 7 bases match TRBD1. Per the germline V gene, CDR1 is MNHEY and CDR2 is SMNVEV (reference sequence). The CDR3 contains 15 residues. V trimming: 5 bases; J trimming: 5 bases; junction bases outside the gene matches: 12.

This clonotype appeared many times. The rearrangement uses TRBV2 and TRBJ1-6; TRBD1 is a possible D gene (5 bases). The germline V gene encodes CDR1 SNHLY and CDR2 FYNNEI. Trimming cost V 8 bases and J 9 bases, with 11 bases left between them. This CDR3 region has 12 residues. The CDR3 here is CASEGGVSPLHF. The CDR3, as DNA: TGTGCCAGCGAAGGAGGGGTTTCACCCCTCCACTTT.

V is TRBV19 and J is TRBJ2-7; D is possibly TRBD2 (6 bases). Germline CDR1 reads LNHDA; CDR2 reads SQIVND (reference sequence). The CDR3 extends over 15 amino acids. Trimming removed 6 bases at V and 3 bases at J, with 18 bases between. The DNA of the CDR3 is TGTGCCAGTAGCCCCAGCGGGCAGGTTGGCTACGAGCAGTACTTC. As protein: CASSPSGQVGYEQYF.

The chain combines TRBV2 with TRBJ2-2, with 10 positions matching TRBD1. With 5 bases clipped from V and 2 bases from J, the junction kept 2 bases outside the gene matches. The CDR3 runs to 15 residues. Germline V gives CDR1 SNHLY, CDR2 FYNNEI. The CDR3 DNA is TGTGCCAGCAGTTGGGACAGGGGCAACACCGGGGAGCTGTTTTTT. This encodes CASSWDRGNTGELFF.

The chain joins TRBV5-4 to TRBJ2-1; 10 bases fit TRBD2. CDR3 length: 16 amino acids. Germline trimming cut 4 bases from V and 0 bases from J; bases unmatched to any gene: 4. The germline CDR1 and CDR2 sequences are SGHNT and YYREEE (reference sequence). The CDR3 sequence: CASSLGLAVSYNEQFF. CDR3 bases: TGTGCCAGCAGCCTCGGACTAGCGGTCTCCTACAATGAGCAGTTCTTC. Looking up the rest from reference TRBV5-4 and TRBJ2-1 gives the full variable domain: ETGVTQSPTHLIKTRGQQVTLRCSSQSGHNTVSWYQQALGQGPQFIFQYYREEENGRGNFPPRFSGLQFPNYSSELNVNALELDDSALYLCASSLGLAVSYNEQFFGPGTRLTVL.

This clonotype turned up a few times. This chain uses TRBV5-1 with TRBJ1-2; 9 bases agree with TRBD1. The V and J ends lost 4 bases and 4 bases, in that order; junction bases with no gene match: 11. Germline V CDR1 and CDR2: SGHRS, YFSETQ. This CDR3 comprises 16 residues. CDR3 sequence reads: CASSEDRGYIRYGYTF. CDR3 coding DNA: TGCGCCAGCAGCGAGGACAGGGGTTATATCCGCTATGGCTACACCTTC.

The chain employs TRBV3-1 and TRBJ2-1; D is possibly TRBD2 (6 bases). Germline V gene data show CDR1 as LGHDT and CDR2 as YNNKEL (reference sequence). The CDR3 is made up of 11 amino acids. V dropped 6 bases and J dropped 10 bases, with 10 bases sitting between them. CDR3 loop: CASRGLREQFF. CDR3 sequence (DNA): TGTGCCAGCAGGGGACTCAGAGAGCAGTTCTTC.

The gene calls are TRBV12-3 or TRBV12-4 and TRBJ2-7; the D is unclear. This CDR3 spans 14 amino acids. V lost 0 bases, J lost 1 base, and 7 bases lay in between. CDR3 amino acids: CASSLASRSYEQYF. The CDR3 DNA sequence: TGTGCCAGCAGTTTAGCGTCGAGGTCCTACGAGCAGTACTTC.

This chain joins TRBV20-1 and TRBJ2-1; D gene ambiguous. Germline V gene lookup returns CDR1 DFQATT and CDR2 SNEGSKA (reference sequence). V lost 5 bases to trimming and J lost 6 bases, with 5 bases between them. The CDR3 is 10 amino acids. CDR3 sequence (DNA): TGCAGTGCTCTGGGCAATGAGCAGTTCTTC. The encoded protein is CSALGNEQFF.

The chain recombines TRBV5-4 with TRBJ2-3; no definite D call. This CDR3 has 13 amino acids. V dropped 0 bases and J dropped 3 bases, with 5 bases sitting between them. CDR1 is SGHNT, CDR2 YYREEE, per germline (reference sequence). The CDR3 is CASSLAQTDTQYF. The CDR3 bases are TGTGCCAGCAGCTTGGCACAAACAGATACGCAGTATTTT.

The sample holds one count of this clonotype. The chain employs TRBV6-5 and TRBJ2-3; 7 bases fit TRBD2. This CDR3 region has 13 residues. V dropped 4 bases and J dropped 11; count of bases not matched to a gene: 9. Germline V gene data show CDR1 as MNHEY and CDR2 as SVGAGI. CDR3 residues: CASSLPSGSRQYF. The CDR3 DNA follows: TGTGCCAGCAGTTTACCTAGCGGTTCGCGGCAGTATTTT.

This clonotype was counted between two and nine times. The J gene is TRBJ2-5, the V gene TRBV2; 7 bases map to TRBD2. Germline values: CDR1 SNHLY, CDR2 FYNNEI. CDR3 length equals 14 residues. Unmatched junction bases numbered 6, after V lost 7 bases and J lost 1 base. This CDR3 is CASISGRAQETQYF. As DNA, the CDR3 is TGTGCCAGCATCTCTGGGAGGGCCCAAGAGACCCAGTACTTC.

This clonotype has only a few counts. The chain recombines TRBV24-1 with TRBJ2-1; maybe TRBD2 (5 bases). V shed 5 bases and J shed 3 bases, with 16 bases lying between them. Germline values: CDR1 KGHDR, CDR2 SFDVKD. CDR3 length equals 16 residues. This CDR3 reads CATSGLNEGVYNEQFF. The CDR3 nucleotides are TGTGCCACCAGTGGGCTCAATGAGGGCGTCTACAATGAGCAGTTCTTC.

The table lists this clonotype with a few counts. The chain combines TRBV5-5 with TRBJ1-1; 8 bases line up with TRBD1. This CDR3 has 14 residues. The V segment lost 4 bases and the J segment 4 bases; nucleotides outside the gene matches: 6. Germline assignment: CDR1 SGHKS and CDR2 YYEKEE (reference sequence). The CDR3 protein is CASSLTGVLTEAFF. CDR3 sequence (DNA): TGTGCCAGCAGCCTGACAGGGGTCCTCACTGAAGCTTTCTTT.

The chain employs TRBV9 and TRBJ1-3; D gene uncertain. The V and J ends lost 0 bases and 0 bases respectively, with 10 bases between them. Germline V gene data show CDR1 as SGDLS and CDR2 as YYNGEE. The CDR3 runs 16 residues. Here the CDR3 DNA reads TGTGCCAGCAGCGTAGCTGTAGGACTCTCTGGAAACACCATATATTTT. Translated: CASSVAVGLSGNTIYF.

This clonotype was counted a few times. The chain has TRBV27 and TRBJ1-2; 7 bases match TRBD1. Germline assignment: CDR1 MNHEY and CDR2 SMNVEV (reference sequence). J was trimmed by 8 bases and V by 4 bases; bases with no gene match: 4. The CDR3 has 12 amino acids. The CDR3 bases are TGTGCCAGCAGTTCGAGGGGGCTCGGCTACACCTTC. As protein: CASSSRGLGYTF.